This is a list of T cell receptor beta chains from one sample in a study of beta chain features in type 1 diabetes. Using immunoSEQ multiplex PCR, the repertoire was profiled, and TCRdb retains in-frame clones only, with some absent. The sample records 130,000 to 150,000 clones, less than 11% being singletons. Sequencing was done on a sample of naive CD4+ T cells from blood. The source of these receptors is a man aged 18 to 35 in good health. Each CDR3 is given with its conserved first and last residue. The D gene is left open where the match is weak. Clone sizes are given selectively: once, few, many, or a class where the clone is expanded.

>.|TRBJ1-6|TRBV30|.
CACRGRGNANSPLHF
TGTGCCTGTAGGGGCAGGGGAAACGCTAATTCACCCCTCCACTTT
>few|TRBJ2-3|TRBV30|TRBD2
CAWRGPSGGPERSTDTQYF
TGTGCCTGGAGGGGCCCTAGCGGGGGGCCCGAAAGAAGCACAGATACGCAGTATTTT
>few|TRBJ2-1|TRBV2|TRBD1
CASSGGQSSYNEQFF
TGTGCCAGCAGTGGGGGACAGAGCTCCTACAATGAGCAGTTCTTC
>few|TRBJ1-5|TRBV2|.
CASSGQGSYSNQPQHF
TGTGCCAGCAGTGGTCAGGGGAGCTATAGCAATCAGCCCCAGCATTTT
>few|TRBJ2-1|TRBV5-4|TRBD2
CASSLLAGGDEQFF
TGTGCCAGCAGCCTACTAGCGGGGGGGGATGAGCAGTTCTTC
>few|TRBJ1-1|TRBV6-5|.
CASSHRKESTEAFF
TGTGCCAGCAGCCACAGGAAGGAGAGCACTGAAGCTTTCTTT
>few|TRBJ2-5|TRBV7-6|.
CASSLGRQQETQYF
TGTGCCAGCAGCTTAGGTCGCCAGCAAGAGACCCAGTACTTC
>few|TRBJ1-1|TRBV27|TRBD1
CASSSRQGGEAFF
TGTGCCAGCAGTTCCCGGCAGGGGGGTGAAGCTTTCTTT
>.|TRBJ2-5|TRBV7-2|.
CASSLVVSGGRETQYF
TGTGCCAGCAGCTTAGTTGTGTCGGGGGGCCGAGAGACCCAGTACTTC
>.|TRBJ2-7|TRBV6-1|.
CASSDTGLYEQYF
TGTGCCAGCAGTGACACGGGACTTTACGAGCAGTACTTC
>.|TRBJ2-5|TRBV7-6|TRBD2
CASASTGTSRETQYF
TGTGCCAGCGCATCTACTGGGACTAGCCGCGAGACCCAGTACTTC
>.|TRBJ2-7|TRBV27|TRBD1
CASSRTGGYEQYF
TGTGCCAGCAGCAGGACAGGCGGGTACGAGCAGTACTTC
>.|TRBJ2-7|TRBV18|TRBD1
CASSPRDSSYEQYF
TGTGCCAGCTCACCTAGGGACAGCTCCTACGAGCAGTACTTC
>.|TRBJ2-7|TRBV11-2|.
CASSPRQSSYEQYF
TGTGCCAGCAGCCCCCGACAGAGCTCCTACGAGCAGTACTTC
>many|TRBJ2-5|TRBV18|.
CASVRDNQETQYF
TGTGCCAGCGTCCGGGACAACCAAGAGACCCAGTACTTC
>.|TRBJ2-3|TRBV5-1|.
CASSRDGGTITDTQYF
TGCGCCAGCAGCCGCGACGGGGGGACAATTACAGATACGCAGTATTTT
>.|TRBJ2-5|TRBV11-3|TRBD2
CASSPGLAGGETQYF
TGTGCCAGCAGCCCCGGACTAGCGGGGGGTGAGACCCAGTACTTC
>.|TRBJ2-3|TRBV5-1|TRBD1
CASSWTGPPGDTQYF
TGCGCCAGCAGCTGGACAGGCCCCCCGGGAGATACGCAGTATTTT
>few|TRBJ2-5|TRBV6-6|TRBD2
CASSFPAGGRETQYF
TGTGCCAGCAGTTTCCCAGCGGGGGGGCGAGAGACCCAGTACTTC
>.|TRBJ2-5|TRBV9|TRBD2
CASSSRLAGGGETQYF
TGTGCCAGCAGCTCGCGGTTGGCGGGGGGTGGGGAGACCCAGTACTTC
>few|TRBJ2-3|TRBV14|TRBD2
CASSQDYPSGDTDTQYF
TGTGCCAGCAGCCAAGATTATCCTAGCGGGGACACAGATACGCAGTATTTT
>.|TRBJ1-3|TRBV27|.
CAIRGRGTGNTIYF
TGTGCCATAAGGGGCAGGGGAACTGGAAACACCATATATTTT